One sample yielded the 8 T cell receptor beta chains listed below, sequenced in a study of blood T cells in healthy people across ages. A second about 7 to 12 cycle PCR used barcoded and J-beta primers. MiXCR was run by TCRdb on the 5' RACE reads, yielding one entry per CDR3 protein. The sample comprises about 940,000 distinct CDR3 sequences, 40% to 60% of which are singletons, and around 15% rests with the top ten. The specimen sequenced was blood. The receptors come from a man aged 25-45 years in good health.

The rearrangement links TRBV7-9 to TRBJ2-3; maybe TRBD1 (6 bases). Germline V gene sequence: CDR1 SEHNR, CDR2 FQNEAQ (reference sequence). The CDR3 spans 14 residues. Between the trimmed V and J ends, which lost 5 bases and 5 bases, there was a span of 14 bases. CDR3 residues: CASSLRIGGDTQYF. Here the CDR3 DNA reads TGTGCCAGCAGCCTCAGGATAGGGGGAGATACGCAGTATTTT.

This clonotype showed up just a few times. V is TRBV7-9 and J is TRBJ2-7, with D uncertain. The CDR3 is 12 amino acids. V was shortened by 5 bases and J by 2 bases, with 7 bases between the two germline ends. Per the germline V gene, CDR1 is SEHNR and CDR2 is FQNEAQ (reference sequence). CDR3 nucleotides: TGTGCCAGCAGCGCAGGAGCCTACGAGCAGTACTTC. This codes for CASSAGAYEQYF.

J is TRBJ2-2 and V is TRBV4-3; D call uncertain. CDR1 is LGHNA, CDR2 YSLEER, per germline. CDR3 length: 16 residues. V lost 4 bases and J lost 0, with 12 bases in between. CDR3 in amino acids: CASSPLGTTNTGELFF. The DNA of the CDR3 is TGCGCCAGCAGCCCCCTTGGTACCACGAACACCGGGGAGCTGTTTTTT.

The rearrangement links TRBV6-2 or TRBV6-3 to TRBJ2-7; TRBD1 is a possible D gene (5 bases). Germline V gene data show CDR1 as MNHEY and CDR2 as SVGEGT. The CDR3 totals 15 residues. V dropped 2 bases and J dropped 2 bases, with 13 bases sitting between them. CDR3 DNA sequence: TGTGCCAGCAGTTACGCGATAGGGGCGACCTACGAGCAGTACTTC. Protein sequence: CASSYAIGATYEQYF.

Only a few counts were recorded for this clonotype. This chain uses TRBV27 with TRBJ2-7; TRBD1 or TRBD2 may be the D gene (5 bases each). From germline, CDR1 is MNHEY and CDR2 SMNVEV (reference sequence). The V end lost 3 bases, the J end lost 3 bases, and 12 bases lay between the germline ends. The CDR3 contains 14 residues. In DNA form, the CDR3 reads TGTGCCAGCAGTTTGGAAGGGGACCTCTACGAGCAGTACTTC. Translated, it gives CASSLEGDLYEQYF.

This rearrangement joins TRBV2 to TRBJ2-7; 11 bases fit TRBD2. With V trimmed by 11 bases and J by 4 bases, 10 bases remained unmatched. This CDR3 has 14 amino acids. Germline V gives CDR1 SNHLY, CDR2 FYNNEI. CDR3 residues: CAGKTSGGLYEQYF. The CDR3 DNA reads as TGTGCCGGTAAAACTAGCGGGGGACTTTACGAGCAGTACTTC.

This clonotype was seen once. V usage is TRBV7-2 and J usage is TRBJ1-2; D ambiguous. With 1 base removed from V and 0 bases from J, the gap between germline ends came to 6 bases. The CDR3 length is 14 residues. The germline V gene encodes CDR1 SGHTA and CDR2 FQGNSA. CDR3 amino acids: CASSLDAANYGYTF. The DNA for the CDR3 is TGTGCCAGCAGCTTAGATGCAGCTAACTATGGCTACACCTTC. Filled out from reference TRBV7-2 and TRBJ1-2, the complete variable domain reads GAGVSQSPSNKVTEKGKDVELRCDPISGHTALYWYRQSLGQGLEFLIYFQGNSAPDKSGLPSDRFSAERTGGSVSTLTIQRTQQEDSAVYLCASSLDAANYGYTFGSGTRLTVV.

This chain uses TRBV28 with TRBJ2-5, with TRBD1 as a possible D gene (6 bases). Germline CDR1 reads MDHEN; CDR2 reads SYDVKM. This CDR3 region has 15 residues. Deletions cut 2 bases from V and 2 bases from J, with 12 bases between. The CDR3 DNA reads TGTGCCAGCAGTTTAATCAGGGGACGACAAGAGACCCAGTACTTC. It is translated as CASSLIRGRQETQYF.